Detailed here is one T cell receptor beta chain. Its antigen is not known. The data derive from a study of shared clonotypes between healthy human individuals. Germline V CDR1 and CDR2: SEHNR, FQNEAQ (reference sequence). This CDR3 comprises 14 residues. V gave up 5 bases and J gave up 6 bases, with 16 bases separating them. Study-wide points: Estimated clonotype richness was generally higher in naive than memory subsets. Depth of sequencing was expected to influence donor clonotype sharing.

The assay was carried out at the deep level. Here immunoSEQ multiplex PCR was the method, and the copy in TCRdb shows in-frame clones only, minus some. This sample yields a few million clones, of which approximately 93% are seen a single time; under 0.45% belongs to the top ten. Healthy HIV-negative adults with no recent acute infections or vaccinations were recruited as donors. The sequenced sample consisted of naive CD4+ T cells from PBMCs. The sample's subset: CD45RA+ positively selected. The chain carries TRBV7-9 and TRBJ1-1, with D possibly TRBD1 on 5 matching bases. The source of this sequence is a man between 18 and 35 years old in good health. Some clones in this sample may be carry-over from other donors' samples. The CDR3 loop is CASSTGGAGAEAFF. The DNA for the CDR3 is TGTGCCAGCAGCACAGGAGGGGCGGGGGCTGAAGCTTTCTTT.